This TCR beta chain was sequenced for a study of blood T cells in healthy people across ages. Healthy Russian Caucasian donors spanned ages roughly 6 to 100 years. Peripheral blood, 9.5 to 10 milliliters per donor, was collected. The second PCR ran about 6 to 11 cycles with a sample-barcoded 5' primer and J-beta primers. TCRdb passed the 5' RACE reads through MiXCR, listing each CDR3 protein once. The sample shows fewer than 2 million distinct CDR3 sequences, more than 35% of them seen only once. The length of the CDR3 is 17 residues. The source material was blood. This sequence joins TRBV12-3 or TRBV12-4 and TRBJ2-7, with 7 nucleotides matching TRBD1. The DNA end favors TRBJ2-5, so the J call may be wrong. The clonotype was recovered from a human donor in good health. CDR3: CASSSNPGTADKETQYF. The DNA of the CDR3 is TGTGCCAGCAGTTCAAATCCCGGGACAGCCGATAAGGAGACCCAGTACTTC.